Below are 19 T cell receptor beta chains sequenced from a single sample in a study of cytomegalovirus exposure and HLA in healthy donors. It was with 60 Vbeta and 13 Jbeta primers that the PCR ran. Sequenced by immunoSEQ multiplex PCR; TCRdb stores in-frame clones only, minus some. The table lists roughly 120,000 clones, 82% of them singletons. The specimen was PBMCs. The receptors here all came from a woman aged 18-29 years in good health and CMV-seronegative.

V and J are TRBV5-1 and TRBJ2-5; 7 bases are a match to TRBD2. The CDR3 has 15 amino acids. Unmatched junction bases numbered 6, after V lost 1 base and J lost 3 bases. Per the germline V gene, CDR1 is SGHRS and CDR2 is YFSETQ. CDR3 nucleotide sequence: TGCGCCAGCAGCTTGCATCCTAGCGGAGAAGAGACCCAGTACTTC. This codes for CASSLHPSGEETQYF.

In regard to this clone: Additional DNA sequences in this sample encode the identical CDR3. The V gene is TRBV20-1, the J gene TRBJ1-2; the D is unclear. Germline CDR1 and CDR2: DFQATT and SNEGSKA (reference sequence). The CDR3 length is 10 residues. Trimming took 6 bases from V and 4 from J, leaving 6 bases between them. CDR3 residues: CSARSYGYTF. CDR3 DNA: TGCAGTGCCAGGTCCTATGGCTACACCTTC.

The chain employs TRBV7-2 and TRBJ1-4; no reliable D call. The V and J ends lost 5 bases and 4 bases respectively, with 14 bases between them. CDR1 is SGHTA, CDR2 FQGNSA, per germline. The CDR3 covers 15 residues. Written as DNA, the CDR3 is TGTGCCAGCAGCCGCGTCAGCGGGGTTAATGAAAAACTGTTTTTT. As protein: CASSRVSGVNEKLFF. Filled out from reference TRBV7-2 and TRBJ1-4, the complete variable domain reads GAGVSQSPSNKVTEKGKDVELRCDPISGHTALYWYRQSLGQGLEFLIYFQGNSAPDKSGLPSDRFSAERTGGSVSTLTIQRTQQEDSAVYLCASSRVSGVNEKLFFGSGTQLSVL.

The V and J genes are TRBV2 and TRBJ2-2; perhaps TRBD1 as D (5 bases). V was clipped by 1 base and J by 0 bases, with 9 bases between them. The germline V gene has CDR1 SNHLY and CDR2 FYNNEI. The CDR3 extends over 16 amino acids. The CDR3 protein is CASSEDGATNTGELFF. CDR3 DNA sequence: TGTGCCAGCAGTGAAGATGGGGCAACGAACACCGGGGAGCTGTTTTTT.

The rearrangement links TRBV5-6 to TRBJ1-2, with a tentative D call TRBD1 (5 bases). The germline V gene encodes CDR1 SGHDT and CDR2 YYEEEE. Trimming left V 1 base short and J 8 bases short, with 15 bases between. CDR3 length: 14 amino acids. The CDR3 DNA reads as TGTGCCAGCAGCTTGAGGCGCAGCCGGGGGGGCTACACCTTC. It specifies CASSLRRSRGGYTF.

The V gene is TRBV5-6, the J gene TRBJ2-7; tentatively, D is TRBD2 (6 bases). The CDR3 has 16 amino acids. Germline values: CDR1 SGHDT, CDR2 YYEEEE. Trimming removed 0 bases at V and 1 base at J, with 14 bases between. The CDR3 bases are TGTGCCAGCAGCTTGGCCAACCGCGGGGCTTCCTACGAGCAGTACGTC. Its protein product is CASSLANRGASYEQYV.

The V and J genes are TRBV19 and TRBJ1-1; D not certain. With 7 bases removed from V and 5 bases from J, the gap between germline ends came to 14 bases. CDR1 is LNHDA, CDR2 SQIVND, per germline (reference sequence). The CDR3 is 13 residues long. The CDR3 DNA follows: TGTGCCAGTAACGGTACCCCGGGAACTGAAGCTTTCTTT. It encodes CASNGTPGTEAFF. Using reference TRBV19 and TRBJ1-1 for the parts outside the CDR3, the full variable domain is DGGITQSPKYLFRKEGQNVTLSCEQNLNHDAMYWYRQDPGQGLRLIYYSQIVNDFQKGDIAEGYSVSREKKESFPLTVTSAQKNPTAFYLCASNGTPGTEAFFGQGTRLTVV.

The chain links TRBV27 to TRBJ1-4, with TRBD1 identical over 7 bases. The length of the CDR3 is 16 residues. J lost 0 bases, V lost 5 bases, and 6 bases had no gene match. Germline CDR1 is MNHEY and CDR2 is SMNVEV (reference sequence). The CDR3 DNA follows: TGTGCCAGCAGTAACAGGGGCGCTGCAACTAATGAAAAACTGTTTTTT. It specifies CASSNRGAATNEKLFF.

The chain employs TRBV28 and TRBJ1-4; unclear D gene. CDR3 length: 15 residues. Germline V gene lookup returns CDR1 MDHEN and CDR2 SYDVKM. With 3 bases removed from V and 2 bases from J, the gap between germline ends came to 10 bases. CDR3 sequence (DNA): TGTGCCAGCAGTTTGAAGTGGAGGACTAATGAAAAACTGTTTTTT. Protein sequence: CASSLKWRTNEKLFF.

The chain recombines TRBV7-9 with TRBJ2-1, with TRBD2 matching 8 bases. V lost 5 bases to trimming and J lost 1 base; unmatched junction nucleotides: 10. The germline gives CDR1 SEHNR, CDR2 FQNEAQ (reference sequence). CDR3 size: 17 residues. This CDR3 reads CASSSHASGLSYNEQFF. In nucleotides, the CDR3 is TGTGCCAGCAGCAGCCACGCTAGCGGGTTATCCTACAATGAGCAGTTCTTC. The full variable domain, rest sourced from reference TRBV7-9 and TRBJ2-1, is DTGVSQNPRHKITKRGQNVTFRCDPISEHNRLYWYRQTLGQGPEFLTYFQNEAQLEKSRLLSDRFSAERPKGSFSTLEIQRTEQGDSAMYLCASSSHASGLSYNEQFFGPGTRLTVL.

CDR3 in DNA: TGTGCCAGCAGCTTATTCTCTCGGGGGGCAACTAATGAAAAACTGTTTTTT. This encodes CASSLFSRGATNEKLFF. V is TRBV13 and J is TRBJ1-4; weak D call: TRBD1 (5 bases). This CDR3 region has 17 residues. Trimming cost V 2 bases and J 0 bases, with 13 bases left between them. CDR1 is PRHDT, CDR2 FYEKMQ, per germline (reference sequence). The full variable domain, completed using reference TRBV13 and TRBJ1-4, is AAGVIQSPRHLIKEKRETATLKCYPIPRHDTVYWYQQGPGQDPQFLISFYEKMQSDKGSIPDRFSAQQFSDYHSELNMSSLELGDSALYFCASSLFSRGATNEKLFFGSGTQLSVL.

The CDR3 sequence is CASSVGTFQETQYF. As DNA, the CDR3 is TGTGCCAGCAGCGTGGGGACATTTCAAGAGACCCAGTACTTC. The V and J genes are TRBV9 and TRBJ2-5, with D maybe TRBD1 (6 bases). V dropped 2 bases and J dropped 2 bases, with 10 bases sitting between them. The V gene's germline CDR1 is SGDLS and CDR2 YYNGEE. The CDR3 length is 14 residues.

This chain uses TRBV6-1 with TRBJ2-5, with TRBD1 matching 8 bases. The V and J ends lost 3 bases and 4 bases, in that order; junction bases with no gene match: 10. The CDR3 length is 16 residues. CDR1 is MNHNS, CDR2 SASEGT, per germline. The CDR3 spells CASSDFDRGGRETQYF. CDR3 in DNA: TGTGCCAGCAGTGACTTCGACAGGGGAGGAAGAGAGACCCAGTACTTC.

The chain recombines TRBV11-3 with TRBJ1-5; D is ambiguous. From germline, CDR1 is SGHNT and CDR2 YENEEA. This CDR3 contains 14 residues. V was cut by 1 base and J by 2 bases, with 6 bases left in between. The chain's CDR3 is CASSLGGGNQPQHF. CDR3 coding DNA: TGTGCCAGCAGCTTAGGCGGGGGCAATCAGCCCCAGCATTTT.

Remarks on this clone: One junction end disagrees with the germline gene, perhaps due to a read error. The chain uses TRBV13 and TRBJ1-1; D might be TRBD1 (6 bases). The CDR3 has 14 amino acids. Germline lookup yields CDR1 PRHDT and CDR2 FYEKMQ (reference sequence). CDR3 sequence (DNA): TGTGCCGGCAGCCCGGGACATTTGAACACTGAAGCTTTCTTT. Residues: CAGSPGHLNTEAFF. The entire variable domain, with the rest obtained from reference TRBV13 and TRBJ1-1, is as follows: AAGVIQSPRHLIKEKRETATLKCYPIPRHDTVYWYQQGPGQDPQFLISFYEKMQSDKGSIPDRFSAQQFSDYHSELNMSSLELGDSALYFCAGSPGHLNTEAFFGQGTRLTVV.

This chain connects TRBV7-2 to TRBJ1-2; 8 nucleotides agree with TRBD1. The CDR3 is 15 residues long. V lost 2 bases, J lost 4 bases, and 6 bases stayed unmatched. Germline CDR1 SGHTA, CDR2 FQGNSA. CDR3 DNA: TGTGCCAGCAGCTTAACGCAGGGGGCTGCCTATGGCTACACCTTC. Residues: CASSLTQGAAYGYTF.

The V call is TRBV7-6, the J call TRBJ1-2, with TRBD1 as a possible D gene (5 bases). The CDR3 has 16 residues. Between the trimmed V and J ends, which lost 2 bases and 3 bases, there was a span of 16 bases. Germline CDR1 SGHVS, CDR2 FNYEAQ. DNA of the CDR3: TGTGCCAGCAGCTTATCCTCTTCTGGGGCTGACTATGGCTACACCTTC. It codes for CASSLSSSGADYGYTF.

The chain links TRBV5-1 to TRBJ2-5, with 7 nucleotides matching TRBD2. Germline lookup yields CDR1 SGHRS and CDR2 YFSETQ. Trimming took 0 bases from V and 4 from J; bases not matched to a gene: 9. CDR3 length: 16 residues. Written as DNA, the CDR3 is TGCGCCAGCAGCTTGGCGGGGGGAGTCCTAGGAGAGACCCAGTACTTC. Protein: CASSLAGGVLGETQYF.

This rearrangement joins TRBV29-1 to TRBJ2-7; TRBD2 matches 10 bases. V dropped 4 bases and J dropped 3; count of bases not matched to a gene: 0. The CDR3 totals 12 residues. Germline CDR1 and CDR2: SQVTM and ANQGSEA. CDR3 sequence (DNA): TGCAGCGTTGGGACTAGCGGCTACGAGCAGTACTTC. The encoded protein is CSVGTSGYEQYF.